The source of this T cell receptor (beta chain) is a study of neurological immune-mediated disorders. Study-level findings and limits: Patients with HTLV-1-associated myelopathy had the highest level of TCR clonal expansion, whereas patients with multiple sclerosis had the lowest level, falling beneath the level found in healthy controls.

The V gene end was trimmed by 0 bases and the J gene end by 3 bases; junction bases not matched to a gene: 10. This CDR3 region has 18 residues. Per the germline V gene, CDR1 is ENHRY and CDR2 is SYGVKD. A 10-nucleotide random UMI tagged transcripts in template-switch 5'RACE cDNA synthesis. TCRdb used MiXCR to reprocess the 5' RACE reads, holding one entry per CDR3 protein. Of more than 55,000 distinct CDR3 sequences detected, about 10% appear once; the ten largest clones hold approximately 12%. Stated time point: longitudinal time-point 2. Stored at -80 C, 2 million PBMCs were the source of the unsorted libraries. Turning to this clonotype: The antigen is undetermined.

This sequence was found in a man younger than 40 in good health. Input material: PBMCs. V usage is TRBV10-3 and J usage is TRBJ2-2; TRBD2 matches 7 bases. CDR3 nucleotide sequence: TGTGCCATCAGTGAGTCTGGCGGGAGTGGATGGGACACCGGGGAGCTGTTTTTT. Translation: CAISESGGSGWDTGELFF.